This is a list of T cell receptor beta chains from one sample in a study of blood T cell repertoires in COVID-19. Clones were sequenced by immunoSEQ multiplex PCR, and TCRdb holds only the in-frame ones, with some missing. Among approximately 93,000 clones listed, about nine tenths were seen once. Sequencing input: peripheral blood. These receptors were collected from a man aged 50-60 years with active or convalescent COVID-19. CDR3s include the opening cysteine and the closing phenylalanine or tryptophan. Each record gives: clone size, D gene, J gene, V gene, CDR3 protein, CDR3 DNA. D genes are given only for firm matches. Size values are once, few and many counts, or a class for expanded clones, and some rows have none.

>few|TRBD1|TRBJ1-2|TRBV27
CASSLSFRGVYGYTF
TGTGCCAGCAGTTTATCGTTCAGGGGGGTCTATGGCTACACCTTC
>.|TRBD2|TRBJ2-3|TRBV24-1
CATSDWGGTDTQYF
TGTGCCACCAGTGATTGGGGGGGGACAGATACGCAGTATTTT
>once|.|TRBJ2-5|TRBV7-2
CASSLVGGGLTQYF
TGTGCCAGCAGCTTAGTAGGGGGGGGCCTGACCCAGTACTTC
>.|.|TRBJ1-1|TRBV10-3
CAISESPATGDTEAFF
TGTGCCATCAGTGAGTCCCCGGCTACGGGGGACACTGAAGCTTTCTTT
>.|.|TRBJ1-6|TRBV4-3
CASSQDRGSGNSPLHF
TGCGCCAGCAGCCAAGACAGGGGTTCGGGTAATTCACCCCTCCACTTT
>.|TRBD1|TRBJ1-1|TRBV30
CAWTGQGFMNTEAFF
TGTGCCTGGACGGGACAGGGTTTCATGAACACTGAAGCTTTCTTT
>.|TRBD2|TRBJ2-1|TRBV19
CASRVSGEGEQFF
TGTGCCAGTAGGGTGAGCGGGGAGGGTGAGCAGTTCTTC
>.|TRBD2|TRBJ2-1|TRBV5-6
CASGTIGLAVLKGANEQFF
TGTGCCAGCGGCACGATTGGACTAGCGGTCTTAAAGGGTGCAAATGAGCAGTTCTTC
>.|TRBD2|TRBJ2-2|TRBV3-1/TRBV3-2
CASSPGTRFGGELFF
TGTGCCAGCAGCCCCGGGACTAGATTCGGCGGGGAGCTGTTTTTT
>.|.|TRBJ1-2|TRBV30
CAWMDGVGNYGYTF
TGTGCCTGGATGGACGGGGTGGGTAACTATGGCTACACCTTC
>few|TRBD2|TRBJ2-1|TRBV7-2
CASSIKIGGGSYNEQFF
TGTGCCAGCAGCATTAAAATTGGGGGGGGCTCCTACAATGAGCAGTTCTTC
>.|.|TRBJ2-2|TRBV9
CASSPVSGPTGELFF
TGTGCCAGCAGCCCTGTTAGCGGACCCACCGGGGAGCTGTTTTTT
>.|TRBD1|TRBJ1-1|TRBV11-3
CASSLEPTGSTEAFF
TGTGCCAGCAGCTTAGAACCGACAGGGAGTACTGAAGCTTTCTTT
>.|TRBD1|TRBJ2-1|TRBV24-1
CATTPGQGVWFF
TGTGCCACCACCCCGGGACAGGGGGTGTGGTTCTTC
>.|.|TRBJ2-1|TRBV5-6
CASSSARRGSRTYNEQFF
TGTGCCAGCAGCTCAGCCCGACGGGGGAGCAGGACCTACAATGAGCAGTTCTTC
>.|.|TRBJ2-7|TRBV27
CASSWVRGNEQYF
TGTGCCAGCAGTTGGGTGCGCGGAAACGAGCAGTACTTC
>.|.|TRBJ2-7|TRBV3-1/TRBV3-2
CASSRAPILHF
TGTGCCAGCAGCCGGGCCCCTATTTTGCACTTC
>.|TRBD1|TRBJ2-7|TRBV6-6
CASSKTGQIHEQYF
TGTGCCAGCAGTAAGACAGGGCAGATCCACGAGCAGTACTTC
>.|TRBD1|TRBJ2-7|TRBV6-5
CASSYSRDRAHEQYF
TGTGCCAGCAGTTACTCCCGGGACAGGGCCCACGAGCAGTACTTC
>.|TRBD2|TRBJ2-7|TRBV27
CASSLLASGDYEQYF
TGTGCCAGCAGTTTATTGGCTAGCGGGGATTACGAGCAGTACTTC
>.|TRBD1|TRBJ1-6|TRBV5-1
CASSVGTDSPLHF
TGCGCCAGCAGCGTCGGGACAGATTCACCCCTCCACTTT
>.|.|TRBJ2-7|TRBV28
CASSLSGAGYEQYF
TGTGCCAGCAGTTTGTCAGGGGCCGGGTACGAGCAGTACTTC
>.|TRBD1|TRBJ1-1|TRBV24-1
CATSDRTGGTEAFF
TGTGCCACCAGTGATCGCACAGGGGGCACTGAAGCTTTCTTT
>few|TRBD1|TRBJ1-4|TRBV6-5
CASRPWDSNEKLFF
TGTGCCAGCAGGCCCTGGGACAGTAATGAAAAACTGTTTTTT
>.|.|TRBJ2-3|TRBV5-1
CASSVGGRTDTQYF
TGCGCCAGCAGCGTCGGGGGGCGGACAGATACGCAGTATTTT
>.|.|TRBJ1-5|TRBV19
CASSIRQDNQPQHF
TGTGCCAGTAGTATAAGGCAGGACAATCAGCCCCAGCATTTT
>.|.|TRBJ1-6|TRBV7-9
CASNRDGLSYNSPLHF
TGTGCCAGCAACAGAGACGGACTCTCCTATAATTCACCCCTCCACTTT
>.|TRBD1|TRBJ1-1|TRBV19
CASRWGQGGEAFF
TGTGCCAGTAGGTGGGGACAGGGGGGTGAAGCTTTCTTT
>.|TRBD2|TRBJ2-1|TRBV4-2
CASSQQRLATYNEQFF
TGTGCCAGCAGCCAACAACGACTAGCCACCTACAATGAGCAGTTCTTC
>.|TRBD2|TRBJ2-3|TRBV24-1
CATSDRGGAVIDTQYF
TGTGCCACCAGTGACCGCGGGGGGGCCGTTATAGATACGCAGTATTTT
>.|.|TRBJ2-3|TRBV25-1
CASSESNSNTQYF
TGTGCCAGCAGTGAATCGAACTCCAATACGCAGTATTTT
>.|TRBD1|TRBJ2-7|TRBV9
CASSGTGQIIYEQYF
TGTGCCAGCAGCGGAACGGGACAGATTATCTACGAGCAGTACTTC
>.|.|TRBJ1-1|TRBV12-3/TRBV12-4
CASRTGSVTEAFF
TGTGCCAGCAGAACCGGGTCAGTGACTGAAGCTTTCTTT
>.|.|TRBJ2-2|TRBV27
CASSSFGGWDTGELFF
TGTGCCAGCAGTTCATTCGGGGGTTGGGACACCGGGGAGCTGTTTTTT
>.|TRBD2|TRBJ2-1|TRBV15
CATSRERGGLDEQFF
TGTGCCACCAGCCGTGAGCGGGGGGGTTTGGATGAGCAGTTCTTC
>.|TRBD1|TRBJ1-4|TRBV5-4
CASSLGPGQGGEKLFF
TGTGCCAGCAGCTTAGGCCCGGGACAGGGGGGAGAAAAACTGTTTTTT
>.|TRBD1|TRBJ2-1|TRBV19
CASFGQGMYEQFF
TGTGCCAGTTTCGGACAGGGGATGTATGAGCAGTTCTTC
>.|TRBD2|TRBJ2-1|TRBV6-2/TRBV6-3
CASSYRASGAYYNEQFF
TGTGCCAGCAGTTATAGGGCTAGCGGAGCGTATTACAATGAGCAGTTCTTC
>.|TRBD1|TRBJ1-4|TRBV11-3
CASSSGQDEKLFF
TGTGCCAGCAGCAGCGGACAGGATGAAAAACTGTTTTTT
>.|.|TRBJ1-6|TRBV4-2
CASSQEANSPLHF
TGTGCCAGCAGCCAAGAAGCAAATTCACCCCTCCACTTT
>.|TRBD2|TRBJ2-5|TRBV11-2
CASESGEQETQYF
TGTGCCAGCGAGAGCGGGGAGCAAGAGACCCAGTACTTC
>.|TRBD2|TRBJ2-1|TRBV19
CASSILSGGRSYNEQFF
TGTGCCAGTAGTATATTGAGCGGGGGCCGCTCCTACAATGAGCAGTTCTTC
>.|.|TRBJ1-1|TRBV14
CASSPRTLGNTEAFF
TGTGCCAGCAGCCCCCGGACACTGGGCAACACTGAAGCTTTCTTT
>.|TRBD1|TRBJ2-2|TRBV27
CASSPSVPGQGAYTGELFF
TGTGCCAGCAGTCCCTCGGTCCCAGGACAGGGGGCATACACCGGGGAGCTGTTTTTT
>.|.|TRBJ1-4|TRBV4-1
CASSRHYGLNNEKLFF
TGCGCCAGCAGCCGCCACTATGGACTGAATAATGAAAAACTGTTTTTT
>.|TRBD1|TRBJ2-2|TRBV6-5
CASRGQGWTGELFF
TGTGCTAGCAGGGGACAGGGATGGACCGGGGAGCTGTTTTTT
>.|.|TRBJ2-3|TRBV7-6
CASSPTPGRREDTQYF
TGTGCCAGCAGCCCCACCCCAGGGAGGAGAGAGGATACGCAGTATTTT
>.|.|TRBJ1-1|TRBV14
CASSQRDFYADNTEAFF
TGTGCCAGCAGCCAACGGGACTTCTATGCGGATAACACTGAAGCTTTCTTT
>.|TRBD2|TRBJ2-1|TRBV7-2
CASSGTSGKYNEQFF
TGTGCCAGCAGCGGGACTAGCGGGAAATACAATGAGCAGTTCTTC
>.|.|TRBJ2-6|TRBV5-1
CASSPYQANVLTF
TGCGCCAGCAGCCCCTATCAGGCCAACGTCCTGACTTTC